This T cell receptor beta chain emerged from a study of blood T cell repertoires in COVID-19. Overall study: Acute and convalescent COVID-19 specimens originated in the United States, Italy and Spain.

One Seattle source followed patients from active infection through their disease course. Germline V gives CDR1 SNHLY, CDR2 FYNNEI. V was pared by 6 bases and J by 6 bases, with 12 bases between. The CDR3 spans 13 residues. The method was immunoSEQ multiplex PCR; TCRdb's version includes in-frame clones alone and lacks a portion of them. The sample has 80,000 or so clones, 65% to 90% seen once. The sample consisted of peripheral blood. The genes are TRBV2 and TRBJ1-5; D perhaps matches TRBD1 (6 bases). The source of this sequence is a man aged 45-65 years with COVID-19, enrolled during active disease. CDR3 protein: CASRNTGPQPQHF. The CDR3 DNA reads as TGTGCCAGCAGAAACACAGGGCCTCAGCCCCAGCATTTT.